These T cell receptor beta chains were read from a single sample in a study of PD-1 blockade in classical Hodgkin lymphoma. Repertoires were generated with immunoSEQ multiplex PCR, while TCRdb's copy carries only in-frame clones and drops some. Among tens of thousands of clones listed, about 88% were seen once. The sequencing sample was made of CD4+ T cells from blood. Source of these receptors: a human donor with classical Hodgkin lymphoma. CDR3s include the opening cysteine and the closing phenylalanine or tryptophan. The order of the fields is J gene, clone size, D gene, V gene, CDR3 length, CDR3 protein, CDR3 DNA. The D gene is left open where the match is weak. Where a row states a size, it is once, few, many or the class of an expanded clone; other rows omit it.

j_call: TRBJ2-3
clone_size: -
d_call: -
v_call: TRBV5-6
cdr3_length: 15
cdr3_aa: CASSAGLTSTDTQYF
cdr3_nt: TGTGCCAGCAGCGCGGGACTGACTAGCACAGATACGCAGTATTTT

j_call: TRBJ1-1
clone_size: -
d_call: TRBD1
v_call: TRBV19
cdr3_length: 16
cdr3_aa: CASSPGTGEPKTEAFF
cdr3_nt: TGTGCCAGTAGTCCGGGGACAGGGGAGCCAAAAACTGAAGCTTTCTTT

j_call: TRBJ1-4
clone_size: -
d_call: -
v_call: TRBV6-6
cdr3_length: 14
cdr3_aa: CASSYGTTNEKLFF
cdr3_nt: TGTGCCAGCAGTTACGGGACAACTAATGAAAAACTGTTTTTT

j_call: TRBJ2-1
clone_size: -
d_call: -
v_call: TRBV28
cdr3_length: 16
cdr3_aa: CASSFSLASISGEQFF
cdr3_nt: TGTGCCAGCAGTTTCTCCCTAGCGAGCATCTCGGGTGAGCAGTTCTTC

j_call: TRBJ2-2
clone_size: once
d_call: TRBD1
v_call: TRBV5-1
cdr3_length: 15
cdr3_aa: CASSSRQGSTGELFF
cdr3_nt: TGCGCCAGCAGCTCTCGACAGGGGAGCACCGGGGAGCTGTTTTTT

j_call: TRBJ2-7
clone_size: -
d_call: -
v_call: TRBV28
cdr3_length: 12
cdr3_aa: CASSSDTPATYF
cdr3_nt: TGTGCCAGCAGTTCAGACACCCCGGCGACCTACTTC

j_call: TRBJ2-5
clone_size: -
d_call: -
v_call: TRBV18
cdr3_length: 13
cdr3_aa: CASSGGYQETQYF
cdr3_nt: TGTGCCAGCTCGGGCGGATACCAAGAGACCCAGTACTTC

j_call: TRBJ2-5
clone_size: -
d_call: TRBD2
v_call: TRBV28
cdr3_length: 13
cdr3_aa: CASRRTGGETQYF
cdr3_nt: TGTGCCAGCAGGAGGACGGGAGGAGAGACCCAGTACTTC

j_call: TRBJ1-2
clone_size: -
d_call: -
v_call: TRBV10-3
cdr3_length: 15
cdr3_aa: CAISPFDGANCGYTF
cdr3_nt: TGTGCCATCAGTCCCTTTGACGGAGCTAACTGTGGCTACACCTTC

j_call: TRBJ2-4
clone_size: -
d_call: TRBD2
v_call: TRBV5-6
cdr3_length: 14
cdr3_aa: CASSFGAGRNIQYF
cdr3_nt: TGTGCCAGCAGCTTCGGAGCGGGAAGAAACATTCAGTACTTC

j_call: TRBJ2-2
clone_size: once
d_call: -
v_call: TRBV2
cdr3_length: 15
cdr3_aa: CASSEQGANTGELFF
cdr3_nt: TGTGCCAGCAGTGAACAGGGAGCGAACACCGGGGAGCTGTTTTTT

j_call: TRBJ2-1
clone_size: -
d_call: -
v_call: TRBV27
cdr3_length: 11
cdr3_aa: CASSFDRKQFF
cdr3_nt: TGTGCCAGCAGTTTCGACCGGAAGCAGTTCTTC

j_call: TRBJ2-3
clone_size: once
d_call: TRBD1
v_call: TRBV28
cdr3_length: 15
cdr3_aa: CASTKTGVRTDTQYF
cdr3_nt: TGTGCCAGCACCAAGACAGGGGTTCGCACAGATACGCAGTATTTT

j_call: TRBJ2-1
clone_size: -
d_call: -
v_call: TRBV5-1
cdr3_length: 14
cdr3_aa: CASSWDRDTNEQFF
cdr3_nt: TGCGCCAGCAGCTGGGACCGGGACACTAATGAGCAGTTCTTC

j_call: TRBJ1-4
clone_size: -
d_call: -
v_call: TRBV10-3
cdr3_length: 12
cdr3_aa: CAISPQNEKLFF
cdr3_nt: TGTGCCATCAGTCCTCAGAATGAAAAACTGTTTTTT

j_call: TRBJ2-4
clone_size: -
d_call: TRBD1
v_call: TRBV11-2
cdr3_length: 16
cdr3_aa: CASSARGLRPKNIQYF
cdr3_nt: TGTGCCAGCAGCGCCAGGGGGCTCCGGCCCAAAAACATTCAGTACTTC

j_call: TRBJ2-1
clone_size: -
d_call: -
v_call: TRBV5-4
cdr3_length: 15
cdr3_aa: CASSLDTGSYNEQFF
cdr3_nt: TGTGCCAGCAGCTTGGACACTGGCTCCTACAATGAGCAGTTCTTC

j_call: TRBJ2-1
clone_size: -
d_call: -
v_call: TRBV7-3
cdr3_length: 13
cdr3_aa: CASSLFFDNEQFF
cdr3_nt: TGTGCCAGCAGCTTATTTTTTGACAATGAGCAGTTCTTC

j_call: TRBJ1-4
clone_size: -
d_call: -
v_call: TRBV19
cdr3_length: 15
cdr3_aa: CASSVRGGTNEKLFF
cdr3_nt: TGTGCCAGTAGTGTCAGAGGTGGAACTAATGAAAAACTGTTTTTT

j_call: TRBJ2-5
clone_size: -
d_call: TRBD1
v_call: TRBV18
cdr3_length: 14
cdr3_aa: CASSSSQGARTQYF
cdr3_nt: TGTGCCAGCTCATCAAGCCAGGGGGCCCGGACCCAGTACTTC

j_call: TRBJ1-3
clone_size: few
d_call: -
v_call: TRBV7-9
cdr3_length: 14
cdr3_aa: CASSLVTPGNTIYF
cdr3_nt: TGTGCCAGCAGCTTAGTTACACCTGGAAACACCATATATTTT

j_call: TRBJ1-5
clone_size: -
d_call: -
v_call: TRBV28
cdr3_length: 13
cdr3_aa: CASSLLLLQPQHF
cdr3_nt: TGTGCCAGCAGTTTACTTTTGCTCCAGCCCCAGCATTTT

j_call: TRBJ1-1
clone_size: -
d_call: -
v_call: TRBV12-5
cdr3_length: 11
cdr3_aa: CASGLNTEAFF
cdr3_nt: TGTGCTAGTGGTTTGAACACTGAAGCTTTCTTT

j_call: TRBJ1-5
clone_size: once
d_call: -
v_call: TRBV7-2
cdr3_length: 14
cdr3_aa: CASSLGPGNQPQHF
cdr3_nt: TGTGCCAGCAGCTTAGGACCTGGCAATCAGCCCCAGCATTTT

j_call: TRBJ2-7
clone_size: -
d_call: TRBD2
v_call: TRBV28
cdr3_length: 15
cdr3_aa: CASSFVQRENHEQYF
cdr3_nt: TGTGCCAGCAGTTTTGTTCAGCGGGAGAACCACGAGCAGTACTTC

j_call: TRBJ1-4
clone_size: -
d_call: -
v_call: TRBV19
cdr3_length: 14
cdr3_aa: CASSPVELKEKLFF
cdr3_nt: TGTGCCAGTAGTCCCGTTGAGCTTAAGGAAAAACTGTTTTTT

j_call: TRBJ2-1
clone_size: -
d_call: TRBD2
v_call: TRBV10-2
cdr3_length: 17
cdr3_aa: CASSEPGGTSGTNEQFF
cdr3_nt: TGCGCCAGCAGTGAGCCAGGAGGGACTAGCGGGACAAATGAGCAGTTCTTC

j_call: TRBJ2-1
clone_size: -
d_call: -
v_call: TRBV6-5
cdr3_length: 15
cdr3_aa: CASRKGKSSYNEQFF
cdr3_nt: TGTGCCAGCAGAAAGGGTAAAAGCTCCTACAATGAGCAGTTCTTC